This T cell receptor beta chain emerged from a study of shared clonotypes between healthy human individuals. Measured with immunoSEQ multiplex PCR; TCRdb has only the in-frame clones, and not every one. The data hold some 1,600,000 clones, with 98% observed a single time. V was trimmed by 5 bases and J by 3 bases, leaving 15 bases between them. CDR3 size: 14 residues. Per the germline V gene, CDR1 is SGHNT and CDR2 is YYREEE (reference sequence). This sequence was found in a man aged 25-45 years in good health. The chain combines TRBV5-4 with TRBJ2-7; D might be TRBD1 (6 bases). The specimen sequenced was naive CD4+ T cells sorted from blood. The subset denotes: CD45RA+ positively selected. CDR3 sequence: CASSATGGNYEQYF. CDR3 nucleotide sequence: TGTGCCAGCAGTGCGACAGGAGGAAACTACGAGCAGTACTTC.